The entry below gives a single T cell receptor (beta chain) sequence along with its context. Its antigen remains unknown. The sample comes from a study of T-cell memory formation after mild COVID-19. MiXCR, applied by TCRdb to the 5' RACE reads, yields one record per CDR3 protein. The data show 300,000 to 400,000 distinct CDR3 sequences, about 16% seen once. Findings and caveats of the study: Clones that got smaller from day 15 to 85 had even CD4/CD8, while clones growing later tipped toward CD4+.

The CDR3 has 15 residues. CDR1 is SGHRS and CDR2 is YFSETQ in the germline V gene. V gave up 4 bases and J gave up 0 bases, with 11 bases separating them. The sequence derives from a man in his late teens or twenties who had mild COVID-19 (a few samples of this study predate the infection). Cell type and time point are not known. This rearrangement joins TRBV5-1 to TRBJ1-3, with D perhaps TRBD1 (5 bases). The sample taken for sequencing was PBMCs or a T cell subset sorted from them (not recorded which). The chain's CDR3 is CASSGGLYSGNTIYF. The CDR3 bases are TGCGCCAGCAGCGGGGGACTATACTCTGGAAACACCATATATTTT. Using reference TRBV5-1 and TRBJ1-3 for the parts outside the CDR3, the full variable domain is KAGVTQTPRYLIKTRGQQVTLSCSPISGHRSVSWYQQTPGQGLQFLFEYFSETQRNKGNFPGRFSGRQFSNSRSEMNVSTLELGDSALYLCASSGGLYSGNTIYFGEGSWLTVV.